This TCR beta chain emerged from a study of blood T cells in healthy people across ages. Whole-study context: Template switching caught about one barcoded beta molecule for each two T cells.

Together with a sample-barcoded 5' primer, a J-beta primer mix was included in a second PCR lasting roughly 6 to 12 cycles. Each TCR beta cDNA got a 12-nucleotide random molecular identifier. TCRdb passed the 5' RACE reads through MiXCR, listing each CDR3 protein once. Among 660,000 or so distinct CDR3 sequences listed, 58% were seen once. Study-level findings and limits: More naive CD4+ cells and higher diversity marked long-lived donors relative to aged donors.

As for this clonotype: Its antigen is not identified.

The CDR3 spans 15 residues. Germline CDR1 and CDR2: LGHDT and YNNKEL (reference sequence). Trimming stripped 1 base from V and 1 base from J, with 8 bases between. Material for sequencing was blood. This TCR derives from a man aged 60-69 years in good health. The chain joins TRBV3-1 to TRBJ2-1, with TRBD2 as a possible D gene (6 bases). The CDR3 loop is CASSQVRGSYNEQFF. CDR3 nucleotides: TGTGCCAGCAGCCAAGTCCGGGGGTCCTACAATGAGCAGTTCTTC.